These T cell receptor beta chains were read from a single sample in a study of regulatory T cells in long-lasting Graves disease. TCRdb re-called the multiplex PCR reads through MiXCR, storing one row per CDR3 protein. The sample carries hundreds of thousands of distinct CDR3 sequences, 15% to 20% recorded once. This same sample was also part of a study on T cells in Graves' hyperthyroidism and ophthalmopathy.

The source was peripheral blood mononuclear cells (PBMCs), collected at new diagnosis, from a patient treated with antithyroid drugs. The receptors here all came from a woman between 40 and 65 years old with Graves disease. CDR3s include the opening cysteine and the closing phenylalanine or tryptophan. D genes are given only for firm matches. Clone size is shown for a subset of rows, as once, few, many or a class of expanded clone.

>.|TRBV5-5|many|TRBJ2-7
TGTGCCAGCAGCTTTGGCGGTCCTCGGGAGCAGTACTTC
CASSFGGPREQYF
>.|TRBV19|few|TRBJ1-1
TGTGCCAGTAGATCCGACAGAATGAACACTGAAGCTTTCTTT
CASRSDRMNTEAFF
>TRBD1|TRBV24-1|few|TRBJ2-1
TGTGCCACCAGTGATGAGGACAGGGGCAATGAGCAGTTCTTC
CATSDEDRGNEQFF
>.|TRBV6-1|.|TRBJ1-6
TGTGCCAGCCGCTCTTGGGACGGAGATAATTCACCCCTCCACTTT
CASRSWDGDNSPLHF
>.|TRBV28|few|TRBJ2-3
TGTGCCAGCAGTTTCCCCCTAAGGGGGTTTCTGAGCACAGATACGCAGTATTTT
CASSFPLRGFLSTDTQYF
>TRBD1|TRBV2|many|TRBJ1-1
TGTGCCAGCAGCCCAGGGGGCGCGAACACTGAAGCTTTCTTT
CASSPGGANTEAFF
>.|TRBV11-3|.|TRBJ2-7
TGTGCCAGCAGCCTTGGGTCCGGGCCAACCTACGAGCAGTACTTC
CASSLGSGPTYEQYF
>TRBD1|TRBV18|few|TRBJ1-1
TGTGCCAGCTCACCAGCAGAATGGACAGGGGGAGAAGCTTTCTTT
CASSPAEWTGGEAFF
>TRBD1|TRBV6-1|.|TRBJ1-2
TGTGCCAGCAGTGGGACAGGCGCCCACTATGGCTACACCTTC
CASSGTGAHYGYTF
>TRBD1|TRBV28|many|TRBJ1-1
TGTGCCAGCCGGACAGGGTTTCACCAAGATGAAGCTTTCTTT
CASRTGFHQDEAFF
>.|TRBV6-2/TRBV6-3|.|TRBJ2-7
TGTGCCAGCAGTGAAGTACCTTCGCATGGCTACGAGCAGTACTTC
CASSEVPSHGYEQYF
>.|TRBV12-3/TRBV12-4|many|TRBJ1-1
TGTGCCAGCAGTCCTAGTGCAGGCTATAGCACTGAAGCTTTCTTT
CASSPSAGYSTEAFF
>.|TRBV24-1|.|TRBJ2-7
TGTGCCACCAGTGATTCTGGAGGAGAGCAGTACTTC
CATSDSGGEQYF
>.|TRBV11-3|many|TRBJ2-7
TGTGCCAGCAGCTACGGGGCACCTATCTACGAGCAGTACTTC
CASSYGAPIYEQYF
>TRBD2|TRBV7-8|.|TRBJ2-5
TGTGCCAGCAGCTTAGTCCTAGCGGGGTCTCAAGAGACCCAGTACTTC
CASSLVLAGSQETQYF
>TRBD2|TRBV7-6|many|TRBJ2-3
TGTGCCAGCGGACAGCTAGCGGGGGGATATACGCAGTATTTT
CASGQLAGGYTQYF
>.|TRBV5-1|.|TRBJ2-1
TGCGCCAGCAGCTTGGTGGTAGGTAGCGACGAGCAGTTCTTC
CASSLVVGSDEQFF
>.|TRBV19|few|TRBJ1-2
TGTGCCAGTAGTATAGGGGGGATCGTCTATGGCTACACCTTC
CASSIGGIVYGYTF
>.|TRBV3-1|.|TRBJ1-3
TGTGCCAGCAGCCAAGGATTAGCAGGGGTTGGAACCACCATATATTTT
CASSQGLAGVGTTIYF
>.|TRBV5-1|many|TRBJ1-3
TGTGCCAGCAGCTTAGAAGGAAACACCATATATTTT
CASSLEGNTIYF
>.|TRBV5-5|.|TRBJ2-1
TGTGCCAGCAGCTTTCCCGGGGTTTACAATGAGCAGTTCTTC
CASSFPGVYNEQFF
>.|TRBV2|many|TRBJ1-5
TGTGCCAGCGGGAGGAGGGACCAGCCCCAGCATTTT
CASGRRDQPQHF
>.|TRBV6-5|few|TRBJ2-3
TGTGCCAGCAGTTACTCGAAAGAGTGGAACACAGATACGCAGTATTTT
CASSYSKEWNTDTQYF
>.|TRBV5-1|.|TRBJ2-5
TGCGCCAGCAGCTTGGACAGGCCCGAGGAGACCCAGTACTTC
CASSLDRPEETQYF
>TRBD2|TRBV5-1|.|TRBJ2-5
TGTGCCAGCAGTCCGGCTAGCGGGGGTTACGTACAAGAGACCCAGTACTTC
CASSPASGGYVQETQYF
>TRBD1|TRBV3-1|many|TRBJ2-3
TGTGCCAGCAGCCACAGGGGGCGGCCAGATACGCAGTATTTT
CASSHRGRPDTQYF
>.|TRBV6-2/TRBV6-3|many|TRBJ2-3
TGTGCCAGCAGTGAAGGCGTGGGGCGCACAGATACGCAGTATTTT
CASSEGVGRTDTQYF
>TRBD1|TRBV20-1|many|TRBJ2-7
TGCAGTGCTGGGCAGGGGGCTTACGAGCAGTACTTC
CSAGQGAYEQYF
>.|TRBV12-3/TRBV12-4|many|TRBJ2-5
TGTGCCAGCAGTTTCGGGTCCGGGTTGGAGACCCAGTACTTC
CASSFGSGLETQYF
>.|TRBV5-5|many|TRBJ2-1
TGCGCCAGCAGCTTAGAGGCAGACTCCTACAATGAGCAGTTCTTC
CASSLEADSYNEQFF
>TRBD2|TRBV5-1|.|TRBJ2-1
TGCGCCAGCAGCTGGACGAGTTCCCTCAGCGGGGTCAATGAGCAGTTCTTC
CASSWTSSLSGVNEQFF
>.|TRBV2|.|TRBJ1-5
TGTGCCAGCGCAGGCGGGACACCAGATCAGCCCCAGCATTTT
CASAGGTPDQPQHF
>.|TRBV6-1|few|TRBJ1-1
TGTGCCAGCAGTGAACATCCCGGCACTGAAGCTTTCTTT
CASSEHPGTEAFF
>.|TRBV12-3/TRBV12-4|many|TRBJ1-1
TGTGCCAGCAGTTTAGTGGAGGTCGCTGAAGCTTTCTTT
CASSLVEVAEAFF
>.|TRBV28|few|TRBJ1-6
TGTGCCAGCAGTTTCGATTCACCCCTCCACTTT
CASSFDSPLHF
>.|TRBV6-1|.|TRBJ2-2
TGTGCCAGCAGAGGTCCCACGAACACCGGGGAGCTGTTTTTT
CASRGPTNTGELFF
>.|TRBV2|.|TRBJ2-1
TGTGCCAGCAGGGTTTCCCCCTTCGACAATGAGCAGTTCTTC
CASRVSPFDNEQFF
>.|TRBV6-2/TRBV6-3|few|TRBJ2-1
TGTGCCAGCAGTTATACCCCCATCAATGAGCAGTTCTTC
CASSYTPINEQFF
>.|TRBV5-1|.|TRBJ1-1
TGCGCCAGCAGCTTGGCCTCTGAGGTAGATGAAGCTTTCTTT
CASSLASEVDEAFF
>TRBD1|TRBV5-5|.|TRBJ1-2
TGTGCCAGCAGAACGGGACAGGGGGTGAATGGCTACACCTTC
CASRTGQGVNGYTF
>.|TRBV7-2|.|TRBJ1-1
TGTGCCAGCAGCTTAGTTCCTGGGTTGGTAAACACTGAAGCTTTCTTT
CASSLVPGLVNTEAFF
>TRBD2|TRBV28|many|TRBJ2-3
TGTGCCAGCAGTTTATCAGTGCTAGCGGGGGGGTCCACAGATACGCAGTATTTT
CASSLSVLAGGSTDTQYF
>.|TRBV10-3|many|TRBJ1-4
TGTGCCATCAGTGCGGGTGAAAAACTGTTTTTT
CAISAGEKLFF
>TRBD2|TRBV20-1|many|TRBJ2-5
TGCAGTGCTAGAGATAGCGGGGGAGAGACCCAGTACTTC
CSARDSGGETQYF
>TRBD1|TRBV20-1|.|TRBJ2-7
TGCAGTGCGGGGGGACAGGTCACCTACGAGCAGTACTTC
CSAGGQVTYEQYF
>TRBD1|TRBV18|many|TRBJ1-2
TGTGCCAGCTCACCCCCGACAGGGGGCGGATTCTATGGCTACACCTTC
CASSPPTGGGFYGYTF
>TRBD1|TRBV3-1|many|TRBJ2-7
TGTGCCAGCAGCCAAGGGACAGGACGGCCTTCCGAGCAGTACTTC
CASSQGTGRPSEQYF
>.|TRBV2|many|TRBJ2-1
TGTGCCAGCAGTGAATGGGGCCAAGGGAATGAGCAGTTCTTC
CASSEWGQGNEQFF
>TRBD2|TRBV29-1|.|TRBJ2-1
TGCAGCGTTGAACCACTAGCGAAAAACAATGAGCAGTTCTTC
CSVEPLAKNNEQFF
>.|TRBV19|many|TRBJ1-1
TGTGCCAGTAGTATAAAAGGGAACACTGAAGCTTTCTTT
CASSIKGNTEAFF